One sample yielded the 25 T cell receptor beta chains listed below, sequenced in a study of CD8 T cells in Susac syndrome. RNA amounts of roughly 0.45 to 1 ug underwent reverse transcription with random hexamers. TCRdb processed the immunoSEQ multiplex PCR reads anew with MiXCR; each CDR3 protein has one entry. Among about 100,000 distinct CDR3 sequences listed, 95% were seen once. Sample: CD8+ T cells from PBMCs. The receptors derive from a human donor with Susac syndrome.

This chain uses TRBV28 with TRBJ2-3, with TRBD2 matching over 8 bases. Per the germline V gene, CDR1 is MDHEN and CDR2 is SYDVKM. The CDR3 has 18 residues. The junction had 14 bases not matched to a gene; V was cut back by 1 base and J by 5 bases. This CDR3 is CASSLSGFTGRAGDTQYF. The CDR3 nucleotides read TGTGCCAGCAGTTTATCCGGTTTTACCGGGAGGGCGGGAGATACGCAGTATTTT.

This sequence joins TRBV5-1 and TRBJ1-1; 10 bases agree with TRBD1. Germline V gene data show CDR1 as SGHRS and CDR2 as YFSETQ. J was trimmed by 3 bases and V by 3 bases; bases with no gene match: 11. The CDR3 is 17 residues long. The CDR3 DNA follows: TGCGCCAGCAGCTCCACTATCACGACAGGGGGCTACACTGAAGCTTTCTTT. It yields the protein CASSSTITTGGYTEAFF. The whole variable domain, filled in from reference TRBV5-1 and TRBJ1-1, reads KAGVTQTPRYLIKTRGQQVTLSCSPISGHRSVSWYQQTPGQGLQFLFEYFSETQRNKGNFPGRFSGRQFSNSRSEMNVSTLELGDSALYLCASSSTITTGGYTEAFFGQGTRLTVV.

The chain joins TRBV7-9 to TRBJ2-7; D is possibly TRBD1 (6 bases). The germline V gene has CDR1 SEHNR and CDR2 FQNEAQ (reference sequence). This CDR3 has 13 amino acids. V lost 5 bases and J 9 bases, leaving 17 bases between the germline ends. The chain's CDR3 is CASSDSRIGGQYF. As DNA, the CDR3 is TGTGCCAGCAGCGACTCCCGAATAGGGGGGCAGTACTTC.

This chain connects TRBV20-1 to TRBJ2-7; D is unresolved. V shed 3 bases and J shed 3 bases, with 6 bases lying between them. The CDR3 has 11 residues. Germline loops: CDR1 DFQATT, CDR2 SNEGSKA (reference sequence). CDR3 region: CSARAVYEQYF. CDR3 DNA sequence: TGCAGTGCTAGGGCGGTCTACGAGCAGTACTTC.

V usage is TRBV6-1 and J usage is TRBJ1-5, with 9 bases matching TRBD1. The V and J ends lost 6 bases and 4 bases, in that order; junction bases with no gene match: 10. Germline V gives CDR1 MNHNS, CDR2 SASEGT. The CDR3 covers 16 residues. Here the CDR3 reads CASRTGGVSGNQPQHF. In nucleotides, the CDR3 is TGTGCCAGCAGAACAGGGGGCGTTTCGGGTAATCAGCCCCAGCATTTT.

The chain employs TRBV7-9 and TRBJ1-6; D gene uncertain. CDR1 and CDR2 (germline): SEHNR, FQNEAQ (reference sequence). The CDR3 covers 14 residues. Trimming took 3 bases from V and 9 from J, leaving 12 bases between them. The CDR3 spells CASSFGGEASPLHF. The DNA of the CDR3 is TGTGCCAGCAGCTTCGGCGGGGAGGCTTCACCCCTCCACTTT.

The CDR3 region is CASSENPGQTSYEQYF. In DNA, the CDR3 is TGTGCCAGCAGTGAAAATCCCGGACAGACCTCCTACGAGCAGTACTTC. This sequence joins TRBV25-1 and TRBJ2-7, with D possibly being TRBD1 (6 bases). V was clipped by 2 bases and J by 0 bases, with 14 bases between them. The length of the CDR3 is 16 residues. Looked up from germline, CDR1 is MGHDK and CDR2 is SYGVNS.

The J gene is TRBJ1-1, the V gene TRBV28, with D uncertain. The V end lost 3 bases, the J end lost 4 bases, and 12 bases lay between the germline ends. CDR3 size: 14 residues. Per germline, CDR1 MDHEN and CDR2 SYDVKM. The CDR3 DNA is TGTGCCAGCAGTTTGGGCGGAGGGCGCACTGAAGCTTTCTTT. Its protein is CASSLGGGRTEAFF. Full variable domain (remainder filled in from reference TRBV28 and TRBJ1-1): DVKVTQSSRYLVKRTGEKVFLECVQDMDHENMFWYRQDPGLGLRLIYFSYDVKMKEKGDIPEGYSVSREKKERFSLILESASTNQTSMYLCASSLGGGRTEAFFGQGTRLTVV.

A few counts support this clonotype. CDR3 in DNA: TGTGCCAGCAGTATACTAGCGGGAGAAGGAAATGAGCAGTTCTTC. The encoded protein is CASSILAGEGNEQFF. This chain connects TRBV6-5 to TRBJ2-1, with 11 bases that match TRBD2. The CDR3 is 15 amino acids. The germline CDR1 and CDR2 sequences are MNHEY and SVGAGI. Unmatched junction bases numbered 7, after V lost 5 bases and J lost 7 bases.

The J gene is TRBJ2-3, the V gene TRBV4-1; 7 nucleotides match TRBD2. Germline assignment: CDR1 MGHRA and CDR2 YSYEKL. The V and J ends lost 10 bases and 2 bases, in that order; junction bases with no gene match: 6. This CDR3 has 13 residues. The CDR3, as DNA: TGCGCCACCCGGGGGGAGACCACAGATACGCAGTATTTT. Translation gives CATRGETTDTQYF.

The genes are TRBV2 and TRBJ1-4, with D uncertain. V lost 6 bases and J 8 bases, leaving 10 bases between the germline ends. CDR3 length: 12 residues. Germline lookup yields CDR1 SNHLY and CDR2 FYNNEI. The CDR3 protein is CASRSTGEKLFF. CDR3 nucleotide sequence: TGTGCCAGCAGAAGCACCGGGGAAAAACTGTTTTTT.

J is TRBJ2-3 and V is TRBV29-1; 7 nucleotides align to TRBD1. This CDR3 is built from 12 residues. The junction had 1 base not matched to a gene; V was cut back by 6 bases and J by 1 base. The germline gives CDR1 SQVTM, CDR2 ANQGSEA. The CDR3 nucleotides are TGCAGCGTGGGACAGCGCACAGATACGCAGTATTTT. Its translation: CSVGQRTDTQYF.

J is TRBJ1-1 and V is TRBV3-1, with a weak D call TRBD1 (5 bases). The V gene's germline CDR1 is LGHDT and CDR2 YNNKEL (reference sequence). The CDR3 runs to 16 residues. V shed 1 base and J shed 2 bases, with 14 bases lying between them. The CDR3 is CASSQALGRGNTEAFF. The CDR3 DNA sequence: TGTGCCAGCAGCCAAGCCCTCGGGAGGGGAAACACTGAAGCTTTCTTT.

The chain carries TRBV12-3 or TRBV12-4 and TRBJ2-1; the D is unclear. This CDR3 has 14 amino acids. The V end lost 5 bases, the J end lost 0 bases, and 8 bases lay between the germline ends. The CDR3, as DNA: TGTGCCAGCAGTCAGACTGACTCCTACAATGAGCAGTTCTTC. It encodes CASSQTDSYNEQFF.

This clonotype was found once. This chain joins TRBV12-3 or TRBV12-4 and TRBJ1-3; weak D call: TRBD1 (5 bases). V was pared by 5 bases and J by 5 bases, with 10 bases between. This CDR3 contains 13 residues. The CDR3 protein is CASSPKGRNTIYF. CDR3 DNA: TGTGCCAGCAGTCCAAAGGGGAGAAACACCATATATTTT.

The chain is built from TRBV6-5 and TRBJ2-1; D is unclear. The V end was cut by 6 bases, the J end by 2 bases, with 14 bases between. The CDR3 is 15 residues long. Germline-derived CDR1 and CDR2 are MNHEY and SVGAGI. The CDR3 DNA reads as TGTGCCAGCAGCCTTAATTCCCGTACCTACAATGAGCAGTTCTTC. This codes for CASSLNSRTYNEQFF.

As DNA, the CDR3 is TGCGCCAGCAAAGGGCAGGGGAGAGCCGAAGAGACCCAGTACTTC. As protein: CASKGQGRAEETQYF. This sequence joins TRBV5-1 and TRBJ2-5; a weak D match, TRBD1 (6 bases). Trimming shortened V by 6 bases and J by 3 bases, and 18 bases separated the two germline ends. CDR3 length equals 15 residues. The germline CDR1 and CDR2 sequences are SGHRS and YFSETQ.

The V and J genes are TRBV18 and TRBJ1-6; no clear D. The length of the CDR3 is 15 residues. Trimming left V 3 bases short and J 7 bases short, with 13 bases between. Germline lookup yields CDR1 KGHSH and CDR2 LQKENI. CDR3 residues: CASSPRSGGNSPLHF. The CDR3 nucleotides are TGTGCCAGCTCACCGAGGTCCGGAGGAAATTCACCCCTCCACTTT.

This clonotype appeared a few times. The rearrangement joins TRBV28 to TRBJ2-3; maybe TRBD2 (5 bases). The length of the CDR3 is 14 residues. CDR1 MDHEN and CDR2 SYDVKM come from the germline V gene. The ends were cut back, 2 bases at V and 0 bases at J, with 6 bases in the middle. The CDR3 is CASSLPGSTDTQYF. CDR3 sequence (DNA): TGTGCCAGCAGTTTACCGGGGAGCACAGATACGCAGTATTTT. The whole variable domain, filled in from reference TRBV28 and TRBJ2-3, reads DVKVTQSSRYLVKRTGEKVFLECVQDMDHENMFWYRQDPGLGLRLIYFSYDVKMKEKGDIPEGYSVSREKKERFSLILESASTNQTSMYLCASSLPGSTDTQYFGPGTRLTVL.

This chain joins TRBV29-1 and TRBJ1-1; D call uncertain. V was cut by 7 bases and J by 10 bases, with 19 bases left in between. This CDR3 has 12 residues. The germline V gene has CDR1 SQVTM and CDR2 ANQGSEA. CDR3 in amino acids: CSGESGSRVAFF. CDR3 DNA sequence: TGCAGCGGGGAGTCGGGTTCCCGGGTAGCTTTCTTT.

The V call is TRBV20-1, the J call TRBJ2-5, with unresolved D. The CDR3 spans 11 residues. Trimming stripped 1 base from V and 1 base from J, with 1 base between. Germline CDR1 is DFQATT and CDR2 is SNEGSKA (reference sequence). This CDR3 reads CSARGQETQYF. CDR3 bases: TGCAGTGCTAGAGGCCAAGAGACCCAGTACTTC.

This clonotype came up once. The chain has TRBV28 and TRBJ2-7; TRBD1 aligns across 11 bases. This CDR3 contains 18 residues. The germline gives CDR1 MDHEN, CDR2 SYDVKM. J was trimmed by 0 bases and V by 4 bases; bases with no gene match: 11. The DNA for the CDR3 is TGTGCCAGCAGTTCCGGGACAGGGGGGTTGCGACTCTCCTACGAGCAGTACTTC. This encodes CASSSGTGGLRLSYEQYF.

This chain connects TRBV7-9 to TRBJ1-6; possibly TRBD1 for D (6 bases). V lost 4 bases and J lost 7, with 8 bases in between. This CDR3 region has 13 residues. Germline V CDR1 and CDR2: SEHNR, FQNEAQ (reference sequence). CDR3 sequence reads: CASSYGQNSPLHF. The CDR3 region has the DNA TGTGCCAGCAGCTACGGACAGAATTCACCCCTCCACTTT. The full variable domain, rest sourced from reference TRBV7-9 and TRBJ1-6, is DTGVSQNPRHKITKRGQNVTFRCDPISEHNRLYWYRQTLGQGPEFLTYFQNEAQLEKSRLLSDRFSAERPKGSFSTLEIQRTEQGDSAMYLCASSYGQNSPLHFGNGTRLTVT.

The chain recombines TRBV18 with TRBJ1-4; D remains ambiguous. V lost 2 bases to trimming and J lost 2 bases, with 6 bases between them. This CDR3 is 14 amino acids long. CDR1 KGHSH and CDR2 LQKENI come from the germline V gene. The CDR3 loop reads CASSPAETNEKLFF. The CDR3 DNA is TGTGCCAGCTCACCAGCAGAGACTAATGAAAAACTGTTTTTT. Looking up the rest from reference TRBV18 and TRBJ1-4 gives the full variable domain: NAGVMQNPRHLVRRRGQEARLRCSPMKGHSHVYWYRQLPEEGLKFMVYLQKENIIDESGMPKERFSAEFPKEGPSILRIQQVVRGDSAAYFCASSPAETNEKLFFGSGTQLSVL.

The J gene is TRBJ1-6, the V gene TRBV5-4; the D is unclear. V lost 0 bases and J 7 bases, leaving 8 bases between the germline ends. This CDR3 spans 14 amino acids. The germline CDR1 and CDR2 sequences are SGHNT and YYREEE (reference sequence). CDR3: CASSLVSENSPLHF. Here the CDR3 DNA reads TGTGCCAGCAGCTTGGTCTCGGAGAATTCACCCCTCCACTTT. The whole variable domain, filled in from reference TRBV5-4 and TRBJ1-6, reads ETGVTQSPTHLIKTRGQQVTLRCSSQSGHNTVSWYQQALGQGPQFIFQYYREEENGRGNFPPRFSGLQFPNYSSELNVNALELDDSALYLCASSLVSENSPLHFGNGTRLTVT.